Sequencing of this T cell receptor beta chain was carried out in a study of blood T cell repertoires in COVID-19. This CDR3 is built from 14 residues. V lost 0 bases, J lost 8 bases, and 7 bases stayed unmatched. Germline V CDR1 and CDR2: SGDLS, YYNGEE. Assay used: immunoSEQ multiplex PCR; TCRdb lists only in-frame clones, some missing. This sample has a few hundred thousand clones, with around 88% found just once. This clonotype was sampled from a woman aged 40 to 55 with acute COVID-19. Material: PBMCs or T cells enriched from blood (not recorded which). The rearrangement links TRBV9 to TRBJ1-2, with 7 bases aligning to TRBD1. The CDR3 DNA reads TGTGCCAGCAGCGTAGAGGGGGCCTATGAAGGCTACACCTTC. It translates to CASSVEGAYEGYTF.